This T cell receptor (beta chain) emerged from a study of vaccination and CD4 T cells after COVID-19 (dated by TCRdb to 2021 to 2024). With regard to the full study: In the convalescent cohort there were six males and four females, among whom were two Hispanic individuals, seven Caucasians, two Asians and one multiracial person. Each participant got two doses of either the Pfizer-BioNTech BNT162b2 vaccine (n=8) or the Moderna mRNA-1273 vaccine (n=2). Post-COVID blood samples were collected from convalescent patients a median of around 100 days after diagnosis, with a range of about 35 to 161 days. Post-vaccine blood samples were obtained a median of approximately 74 days after the second vaccine dose, with a range of roughly 12 to 250 days. The cultures were stimulated with overlapping spike peptide pools from SARS-CoV-2 and from the common cold coronaviruses HCoV-NL63, HCoV-OC43 and HCoV-229E. In control cultures, a CEFX viral epitope pool was used as positive control, an HIV-1 Nef peptide pool was used as negative control, or no peptide was added. In roughly 10 COVID-19 convalescent patients and a few infection-naive healthy vaccine recipients, the spike-specific CD4+ TCR repertoire before mRNA vaccination was compared with the repertoire after mRNA vaccination.

The library was obtained by PCR. DNA from cultured CD4+ T cells underwent TCR sequencing with the Oncomine TCR Beta short-read assay at the Johns Hopkins FTIC core. The QIAamp micro DNA kit was used to extract genomic DNA from the cultured CD4+ T cells. The Oncomine TCR Beta libraries from cultured CD4+ T cells were pooled using unique dual indexes and then sequenced on an Illumina iSeq 100. In the source study's methods: Non-productive sequences were filtered out, and CDR3s that did not start with C, did not end with F or W, or were shorter than 7 amino acids were discarded. The MANAFEST web application identified antigen-specific clonotypes by comparing peptide-stimulated wells against reference wells and other culture wells. An FDR below 0.05, an odds ratio above 5, and a productive frequency above 0.1% in at least two of three replicate wells were required for clones to be considered positive. A clonotype counted as cross-reactive if it showed significant expansion both in the SARS-CoV-2 spike wells and in at least one common cold coronavirus spike condition. CDR3 homology was assessed with Levenshtein distances (stringdist) and unrooted phylogenetic trees (ape) in R version 3.6.1. Through fastp at Q25 and MiXCR, TCRdb rebuilt clones from the public reads, retaining in-frame beta chains. For every CDR3 protein sequence, its rows merge into one entry that carries the most common genes and DNA. TCRdb, not the authors, supplied the V and J calls. A total of around 25,000 distinct CDR3 sequences appear in this sample, around 66% of them only once. Roughly 16% of the sample goes to the ten largest clones.

This clonotype has only one observation. Its antigen has not been determined. Base-call qualities are not available, and no considerably larger clone is one nucleotide away. A lone read gives weak evidence. Findings and caveats that apply to the study as a whole: The median count of SARS-CoV-2-reactive clonotypes went up from approximately 22 after infection to a few dozen after vaccination, although the change was not significant. In convalescent patients, a median around 86% of post-vaccine SARS-CoV-2-reactive clones were detected only after vaccination, suggesting vaccine-specific priming. The number of convalescent patients in the study was relatively small, and the study did not examine early timepoints following natural infection. Of the vaccine-specific clones found in convalescent patients, nearly all (304 of 307) were mono-reactive for SARS-CoV-2 spike instead of being cross-reactive with common cold coronaviruses.

The sample's treatment or condition label is to be understood as: approximately 9-day PBMC culture with coronavirus spike peptide pools or control peptides (ViraFEST assay). The study used the ViraFEST assay, which expanded antigen-specific T cells with peptide pools and then identified expanded clonotypes by TCR sequencing. Negative nucleocapsid antibody tests before and after vaccination confirmed that the healthy vaccine recipients had no prior SARS-CoV-2 infection. Each well held millions of PBMCs cultured in IMDM containing about 5% human AB serum and about 10 IU/ml IL-2, with 8.5 to 10 ug/ml peptide pools added. On days 3 and 7, half of the culture medium was replaced with fresh IL-2-containing medium. CD4+ T cells were isolated after approximately ten days of culture through negative selection using the EasySep CD4+ T cell isolation kit. PBMCs were separated from whole blood using Ficoll-Paque Plus gradient centrifugation and then either used fresh or cryopreserved at -140C. Triplicate wells were generally used for each culture condition.

This receptor was obtained from a human donor who received a COVID-19 vaccine. The source was CD4+ T cells from blood, cultured in vitro, collected after SARS-CoV-2 vaccination.

The nucleotides are TGTGCCAGCAGCCAAGTTCTCTCGGCGACCGGGGAGCTGTTTTTT. Translated, this is CASSQVLSATGELFF. Rearrangement joined TRBV4-2 to TRBJ2-2, with the D gene too uncertain to name. CDR1 LGHNA and CDR2 YNFKEQ are derived from the germline V gene. Inclusive of the bounding cysteine and phenylalanine, the CDR3 is 15 residues long. Of all the DNA, just the CDR3 is kept, 45 bases in frame from base 1. V lost 1 base and J lost 5 bases; the stretch between them is 11 bases long.